The 28 T cell receptor beta chains reported below all come from one sample, sequenced in a study of CD4+ T cells in melanoma. TCRdb's table, derived via immunoSEQ multiplex PCR, lists solely in-frame clones and lacks some. This sample has 120,000 to 150,000 clones, with nearly 95% found just once. The receptors derive from a human donor with melanoma.

The V and J genes are TRBV5-6 and TRBJ2-7, with 7 bases aligning to TRBD1. The length of the CDR3 is 13 residues. Germline V gene data show CDR1 as SGHDT and CDR2 as YYEEEE. V dropped 6 bases and J dropped 1; count of bases not matched to a gene: 4. CDR3 DNA: TGTGCCAGCACTCGGACAGGATCCTACGAGCAGTACTTC. As protein: CASTRTGSYEQYF.

The chain uses TRBV2 and TRBJ1-2; the D gene is possibly TRBD1 (6 bases). CDR1 and CDR2 (germline): SNHLY, FYNNEI. The CDR3 length is 12 residues. Trimming pared 11 bases from V and 4 bases from J, leaving 14 bases between. The CDR3 coding sequence is TGTGCCGGAAGACAGGTCGGCTATGGCTACACCTTC. Translating it yields CAGRQVGYGYTF.

The chain has TRBV6-1 and TRBJ1-1; no definite D call. CDR3 length: 13 residues. CDR1 is MNHNS, CDR2 SASEGT, per germline. V was clipped by 7 bases and J by 1 base, with 10 bases between them. As DNA, the CDR3 is TGTGCCAGCATCTCCCACGGGAACACTGAAGCTTTCTTT. Its translation is CASISHGNTEAFF.

The chain uses TRBV19 and TRBJ2-1, with TRBD1 matching 9 bases. After removal of 5 bases from V and 8 bases from J, the junction contained 7 bases not matched to a gene. The germline V gene encodes CDR1 LNHDA and CDR2 SQIVND (reference sequence). The CDR3 sequence is 14 residues long. CDR3 residues: CASSHRDRAYEQFF. CDR3 sequence (DNA): TGTGCCAGTAGTCACCGGGACAGGGCATATGAGCAGTTCTTC.

This chain connects TRBV10-3 to TRBJ2-7; a weak D match, TRBD1 (6 bases). The CDR3 has 12 amino acids. Trimming stripped 10 bases from V and 4 bases from J, with 14 bases between. Germline V lookup: CDR1 ENHRY, CDR2 SYGVKD. CDR3 nucleotides: TGTGCCACTCGCCGGGACACTTACGAGCAGTACTTC. This sequence encodes CATRRDTYEQYF.

This clone has only one observation. The rearrangement joins TRBV19 to TRBJ1-2, with TRBD1 matching over 8 bases. The CDR3 runs 15 residues. Germline V gene sequence: CDR1 LNHDA, CDR2 SQIVND (reference sequence). With 5 bases clipped from V and 2 bases from J, the junction kept 7 bases outside the gene matches. CDR3 loop: CASSFGQGTNYGYTF. CDR3 in DNA: TGTGCCAGTAGTTTCGGACAGGGAACGAACTATGGCTACACCTTC.

The V call is TRBV5-4, the J call TRBJ2-7; 8 bases are shared with TRBD1. Germline loops: CDR1 SGHNT, CDR2 YYREEE (reference sequence). The CDR3 totals 14 residues. With 1 base clipped from V and 4 bases from J, the junction kept 4 bases outside the gene matches. The CDR3 sequence: CASSLRQGTYEQYF. CDR3 nucleotide sequence: TGTGCCAGCAGCTTGCGACAGGGGACGTACGAGCAGTACTTC.

The CDR3 sequence: CASSLTAGGRAETQYF. The DNA for the CDR3 is TGCGCCAGCAGCTTGACGGCGGGGGGGCGGGCAGAGACCCAGTACTTC. This chain links TRBV5-1 with TRBJ2-5, with 9 bases fitting TRBD2. The CDR3 extends over 16 amino acids. Germline V lookup: CDR1 SGHRS, CDR2 YFSETQ. V lost 1 base, J lost 4 bases, and 8 bases stayed unmatched.

The chain joins TRBV6-5 to TRBJ1-1; D is unresolved. Trimming took 2 bases from V and 4 from J, leaving 11 bases between them. Germline V lookup: CDR1 MNHEY, CDR2 SVGAGI. CDR3 length equals 14 residues. The CDR3 loop reads CASSYRGGGTEAFF. CDR3 in DNA: TGTGCCAGCAGTTACCGTGGTGGAGGCACTGAAGCTTTCTTT.

The CDR3 here is CASSWESGVSTF. The CDR3 nucleotides are TGTGCCAGCAGCTGGGAGAGCGGCGTGTCCACCTTC. The chain recombines TRBV5-6 with TRBJ1-2, with D uncertain. The germline CDR1 and CDR2 sequences are SGHDT and YYEEEE. V was shortened by 3 bases and J by 13 bases, with 16 bases between the two germline ends. The CDR3 contains 12 residues.

The chain links TRBV5-1 to TRBJ2-3; a possible D gene is TRBD2 (5 bases). Germline lookup yields CDR1 SGHRS and CDR2 YFSETQ. CDR3 length equals 15 residues. V was clipped by 6 bases and J by 2 bases, with 16 bases between them. The CDR3 is CASTDRSGNTDTQYF. For the CDR3, the DNA is TGCGCCAGCACCGACCGGAGCGGCAACACAGATACGCAGTATTTT.

This chain joins TRBV29-1 and TRBJ2-5; either TRBD1 or TRBD2 may supply D (6 bases each). The DNA end favors TRBJ2-7, so the J call may be wrong. From germline, CDR1 is SQVTM and CDR2 ANQGSEA. CDR3 size: 15 residues. The CDR3 loop is CSVSRRGTGPYEQYF. The CDR3 region has the DNA TGCAGCGTTAGCAGGAGGGGAACAGGGCCCTACGAGCAGTACTTC.

This chain joins TRBV28 and TRBJ1-6; D is uncertain. This CDR3 spans 14 amino acids. Germline V gene data show CDR1 as MDHEN and CDR2 as SYDVKM. V shed 5 bases and J shed 12 bases, with 17 bases lying between them. The CDR3 DNA follows: TGTGCCAGCAGTCCGTCGGCGGGCCTCCGACCCCTCCACTTT. Residues: CASSPSAGLRPLHF. Full variable domain (missing parts from reference TRBV28 and TRBJ1-6): DVKVTQSSRYLVKRTGEKVFLECVQDMDHENMFWYRQDPGLGLRLIYFSYDVKMKEKGDIPEGYSVSREKKERFSLILESASTNQTSMYLCASSPSAGLRPLHFGNGTRLTVT.

The rearrangement links TRBV6-1 to TRBJ1-5, with 9 bases lining up with TRBD1. Trimming removed 3 bases from V and 4 bases from J; junction bases left unmatched: 4. Per the germline V gene, CDR1 is MNHNS and CDR2 is SASEGT. This CDR3 is 15 amino acids long. CDR3 protein: CASSEGTGPNQPQHF. CDR3 coding DNA: TGTGCCAGCAGTGAGGGGACAGGGCCAAATCAGCCCCAGCATTTT.

The chain employs TRBV7-2 and TRBJ1-1; 7 bases line up with TRBD1. The CDR3 loop spans 14 amino acids. Trimming cost V 2 bases and J 1 base; bases outside gene matches: 1. Germline V CDR1 and CDR2: SGHTA, FQGNSA. The CDR3 DNA sequence: TGTGCCAGCAGCTTAAGGACAGGGAACACTGAAGCTTTCTTT. Translated: CASSLRTGNTEAFF.

The chain carries TRBV7-3 and TRBJ2-2; D is undetermined. Germline CDR1 and CDR2: SGHTA and FQGTGA. This CDR3 spans 14 amino acids. V was cut by 5 bases and J by 5 bases, with 12 bases left in between. The CDR3 loop is CASSQDVRTGELFF. The DNA of the CDR3 is TGTGCCAGCAGCCAAGACGTTAGGACCGGGGAGCTGTTTTTT.

The chain combines TRBV5-1 with TRBJ2-1, with no clear D. Germline assignment: CDR1 SGHRS and CDR2 YFSETQ. The CDR3 covers 13 residues. V lost 0 bases and J 8 bases, leaving 9 bases between the germline ends. CDR3 in amino acids: CASSLAPVDEQFF. The CDR3 DNA reads TGCGCCAGCAGCTTGGCGCCGGTCGATGAGCAGTTCTTC.

The chain employs TRBV10-3 and TRBJ2-5, with D tentatively TRBD2 (5 bases). Germline lookup yields CDR1 ENHRY and CDR2 SYGVKD. The CDR3 runs to 14 residues. V shed 4 bases and J shed 4 bases, with 13 bases lying between them. The CDR3 coding sequence is TGTGCCATCAGTGGCCCCAATCGGGGAGAGACCCAGTACTTC. It encodes CAISGPNRGETQYF.

This clone was observed a single time. J is TRBJ2-7 and V is TRBV6-1; 8 positions match TRBD1. The CDR3 contains 13 residues. CDR1 and CDR2 (germline): MNHNS, SASEGT. V shed 7 bases, J shed 5 bases, and the junction held 7 bases outside the gene matches. CDR3 in DNA: TGTGCCAGCACGAAGCAGGGGGCCCACGAGCAGTACTTC. Its protein product is CASTKQGAHEQYF.

The chain recombines TRBV5-1 with TRBJ1-4; TRBD1 is a possible D gene (5 bases). CDR1 SGHRS and CDR2 YFSETQ come from the germline V gene. This CDR3 comprises 16 residues. V lost 1 base to trimming and J lost 0 bases, with 10 bases between them. The CDR3 bases are TGCGCCAGCAGCTTGATGACAGCCGCAACTAATGAAAAACTGTTTTTT. The encoded protein is CASSLMTAATNEKLFF.

The chain combines TRBV6-1 with TRBJ2-7, with TRBD2 as a possible D gene (6 bases). Germline-derived CDR1 and CDR2 are MNHNS and SASEGT. The CDR3 spans 15 residues. V gave up 2 bases and J gave up 0 bases, with 11 bases separating them. The CDR3 reads CASSETGGSSYEQYF. The CDR3 DNA is TGTGCCAGCAGTGAAACTGGGGGGAGCTCCTACGAGCAGTACTTC.

The chain combines TRBV6-4 with TRBJ1-5, with D maybe TRBD1 (5 bases). V gave up 8 bases and J gave up 0 bases, with 29 bases separating them. Germline-derived CDR1 and CDR2 are MRHNA and SNTAGT. This CDR3 is built from 20 residues. The DNA for the CDR3 is TGTGCCAGCGCACGGGGGGGAGGAGACAGAGATTCTTATAGCAATCAGCCCCAGCATTTT. This encodes CASARGGGDRDSYSNQPQHF.

The genes are TRBV11-2 and TRBJ2-3, with unresolved D. Trimming took off 1 base at V and 2 bases at J, with 13 bases between the two ends. The CDR3 is 16 amino acids. Germline V CDR1 and CDR2: SGHAT, FQNNGV. CDR3 in DNA: TGTGCCAGCAGCTTAGGCCCCGTGAGTTACACAGATACGCAGTATTTT. Protein product: CASSLGPVSYTDTQYF.

Only a few counts were recorded for this clone. The chain joins TRBV10-1 to TRBJ2-1, with TRBD1 matching 7 bases. The germline V gene encodes CDR1 WNHNN and CDR2 SYGVQD (reference sequence). CDR3 size: 15 residues. Trimming cost V 3 bases and J 2 bases; bases outside gene matches: 4. This CDR3 is CASSDRQGTYNEQFF. The CDR3 region has the DNA TGCGCCAGCAGTGACCGACAGGGTACCTACAATGAGCAGTTCTTC.

This sequence joins TRBV5-1 and TRBJ2-2, with D perhaps matching TRBD2 (5 bases). V was pared by 4 bases and J by 4 bases, with 17 bases between. CDR1 SGHRS and CDR2 YFSETQ come from the germline V gene. CDR3 size: 16 residues. The CDR3 loop reads CASSPLASGVTGELFF. The CDR3 DNA is TGCGCCAGCAGCCCGTTAGCGAGCGGCGTCACCGGGGAGCTGTTTTTT.

This chain links TRBV6-1 with TRBJ1-1; D ambiguous. Germline V gene lookup returns CDR1 MNHNS and CDR2 SASEGT. The CDR3 totals 15 residues. V gave up 5 bases and J gave up 0 bases, with 13 bases separating them. The CDR3 spells CASSSLGIMNTEAFF. The DNA of the CDR3 is TGTGCCAGCAGTTCCCTAGGGATTATGAACACTGAAGCTTTCTTT.

The chain combines TRBV7-9 with TRBJ2-7; a weak D match, TRBD2 (7 bases). CDR3 length equals 18 residues. Germline assignment: CDR1 SEHNR and CDR2 FQNEAQ (reference sequence). Trimming cost V 2 bases and J 1 base, with 21 bases left between them. The CDR3 region has the DNA TGTGCCAGCAGCTTACTAGGGGGGGTGGGGGTCGGATCCTACGAGCAGTACTTC. Protein sequence: CASSLLGGVGVGSYEQYF. The variable domain in full, with the rest retrieved from reference TRBV7-9 and TRBJ2-7, is DTGVSQNPRHKITKRGQNVTFRCDPISEHNRLYWYRQTLGQGPEFLTYFQNEAQLEKSRLLSDRFSAERPKGSFSTLEIQRTEQGDSAMYLCASSLLGGVGVGSYEQYFGPGTRLTVT.

This chain joins TRBV5-1 and TRBJ1-4; D gene uncertain. CDR3 length: 14 amino acids. The V end was cut by 7 bases, the J end by 5 bases, with 15 bases between. In germline, CDR1 is SGHRS, CDR2 YFSETQ. In DNA, the CDR3 is TGCGCCAGCCGCCGAGACGGAGGAAATGAAAAACTGTTTTTT. Amino acids: CASRRDGGNEKLFF.